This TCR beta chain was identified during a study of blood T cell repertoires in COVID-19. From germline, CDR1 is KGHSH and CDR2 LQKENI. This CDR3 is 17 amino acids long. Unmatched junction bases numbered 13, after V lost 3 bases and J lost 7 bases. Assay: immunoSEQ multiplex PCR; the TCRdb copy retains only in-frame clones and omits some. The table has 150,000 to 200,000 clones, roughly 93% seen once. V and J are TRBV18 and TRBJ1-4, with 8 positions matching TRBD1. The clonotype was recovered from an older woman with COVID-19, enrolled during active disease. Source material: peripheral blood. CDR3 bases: TGTGCCAGCTCACCGGCAAGCCAGGGGGCAAACGGTGAAAAACTGTTTTTT. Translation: CASSPASQGANGEKLFF. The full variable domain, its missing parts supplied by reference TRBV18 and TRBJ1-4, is NAGVMQNPRHLVRRRGQEARLRCSPMKGHSHVYWYRQLPEEGLKFMVYLQKENIIDESGMPKERFSAEFPKEGPSILRIQQVVRGDSAAYFCASSPASQGANGEKLFFGSGTQLSVL.